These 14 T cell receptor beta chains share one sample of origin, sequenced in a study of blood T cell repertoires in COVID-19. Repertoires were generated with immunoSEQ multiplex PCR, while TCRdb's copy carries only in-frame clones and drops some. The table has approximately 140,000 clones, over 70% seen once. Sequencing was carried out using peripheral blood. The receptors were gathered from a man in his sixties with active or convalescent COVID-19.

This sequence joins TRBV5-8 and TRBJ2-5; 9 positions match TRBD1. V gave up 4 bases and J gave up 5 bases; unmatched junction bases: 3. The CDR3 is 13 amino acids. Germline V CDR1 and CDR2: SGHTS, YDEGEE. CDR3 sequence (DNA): TGTGCCAGCAGCCGCGACAGGGGGGAGACCCAGTACTTC. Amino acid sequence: CASSRDRGETQYF.

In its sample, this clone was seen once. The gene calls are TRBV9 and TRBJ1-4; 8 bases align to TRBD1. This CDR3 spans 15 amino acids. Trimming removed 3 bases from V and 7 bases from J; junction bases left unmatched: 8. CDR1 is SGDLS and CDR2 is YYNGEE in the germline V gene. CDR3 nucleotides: TGTGCCAGCAGCGATAGCGGACAGGGTGGTGAAAAACTGTTTTTT. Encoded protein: CASSDSGQGGEKLFF.

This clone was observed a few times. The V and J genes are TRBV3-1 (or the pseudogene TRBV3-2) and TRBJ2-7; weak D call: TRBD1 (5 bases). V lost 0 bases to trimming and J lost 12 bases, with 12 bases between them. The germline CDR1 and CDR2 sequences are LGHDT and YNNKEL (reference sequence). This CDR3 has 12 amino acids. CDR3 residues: CASSQDWTHPYF. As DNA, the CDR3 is TGTGCCAGCAGCCAAGATTGGACACATCCGTACTTC.

DNA of the CDR3: TGTGCCAGCAGCGAGGGGGGCGGGAGATCCAATGAGCAGTTCTTC. This sequence encodes CASSEGGGRSNEQFF. The chain uses TRBV9 and TRBJ2-1, with D possibly being TRBD2 (7 bases). Germline V gene sequence: CDR1 SGDLS, CDR2 YYNGEE. CDR3 size: 15 residues. V gave up 3 bases and J gave up 6 bases, with 16 bases separating them.

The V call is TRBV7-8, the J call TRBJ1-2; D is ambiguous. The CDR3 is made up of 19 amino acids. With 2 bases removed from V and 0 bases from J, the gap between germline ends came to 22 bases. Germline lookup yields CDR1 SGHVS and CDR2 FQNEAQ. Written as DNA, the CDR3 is TGTGCCAGCAGCTTATATTACGCGGTCCGAGACGTAGCTAACTATGGCTACACCTTC. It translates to CASSLYYAVRDVANYGYTF.

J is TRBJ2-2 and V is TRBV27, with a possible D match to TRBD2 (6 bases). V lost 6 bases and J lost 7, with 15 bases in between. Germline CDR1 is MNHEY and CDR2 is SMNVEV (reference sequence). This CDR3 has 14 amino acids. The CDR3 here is CASSNPGVFGELFF. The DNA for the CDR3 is TGTGCCAGCAGCAACCCGGGAGTATTCGGGGAGCTGTTTTTT.

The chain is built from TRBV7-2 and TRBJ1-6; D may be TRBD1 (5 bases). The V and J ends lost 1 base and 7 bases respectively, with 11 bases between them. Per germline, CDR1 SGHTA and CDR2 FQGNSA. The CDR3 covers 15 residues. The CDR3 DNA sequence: TGTGCCAGCAGCTTAGTGCAGGGCCAGAATTCACCCCTCCACTTT. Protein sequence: CASSLVQGQNSPLHF.

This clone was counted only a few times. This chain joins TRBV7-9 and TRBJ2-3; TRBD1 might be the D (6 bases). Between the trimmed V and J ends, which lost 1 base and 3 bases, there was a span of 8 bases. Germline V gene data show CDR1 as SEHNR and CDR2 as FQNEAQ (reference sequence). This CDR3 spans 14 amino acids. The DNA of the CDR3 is TGTGCCAGCAGCTTAGTTCAGGGGACAGATACGCAGTATTTT. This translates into CASSLVQGTDTQYF.

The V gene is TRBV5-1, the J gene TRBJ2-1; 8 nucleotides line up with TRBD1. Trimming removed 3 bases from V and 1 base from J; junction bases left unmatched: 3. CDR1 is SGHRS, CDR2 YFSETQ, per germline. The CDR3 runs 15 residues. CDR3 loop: CASSSRTGSYNEQFF. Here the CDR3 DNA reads TGCGCCAGCAGCTCACGGACAGGGTCCTACAATGAGCAGTTCTTC.

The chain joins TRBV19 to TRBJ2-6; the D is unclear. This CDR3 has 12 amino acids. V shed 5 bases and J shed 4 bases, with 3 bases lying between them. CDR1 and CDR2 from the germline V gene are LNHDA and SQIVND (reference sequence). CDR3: CASSSGANVLTF. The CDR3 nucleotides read TGTGCCAGTAGTTCGGGGGCCAACGTCCTGACTTTC.

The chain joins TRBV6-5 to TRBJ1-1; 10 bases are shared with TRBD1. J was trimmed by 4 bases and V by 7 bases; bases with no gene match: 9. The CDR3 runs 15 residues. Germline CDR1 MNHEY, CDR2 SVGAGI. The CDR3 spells CASIINGDRGTEAFF. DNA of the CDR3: TGTGCCAGCATCATTAATGGGGACAGGGGCACTGAAGCTTTCTTT.

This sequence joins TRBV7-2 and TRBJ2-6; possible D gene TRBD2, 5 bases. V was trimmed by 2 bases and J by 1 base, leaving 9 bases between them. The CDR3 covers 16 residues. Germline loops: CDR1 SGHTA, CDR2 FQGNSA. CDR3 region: CASSLSRGSGANVLTF. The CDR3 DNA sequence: TGTGCCAGCAGCTTATCTCGGGGATCTGGGGCCAACGTCCTGACTTTC.

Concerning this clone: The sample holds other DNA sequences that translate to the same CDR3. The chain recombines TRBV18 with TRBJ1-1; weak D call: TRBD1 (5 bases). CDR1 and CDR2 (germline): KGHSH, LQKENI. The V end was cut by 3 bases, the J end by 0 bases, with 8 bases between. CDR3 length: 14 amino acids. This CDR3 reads CASSPQGLNTEAFF. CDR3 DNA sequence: TGTGCCAGCTCACCCCAGGGTTTGAACACTGAAGCTTTCTTT.

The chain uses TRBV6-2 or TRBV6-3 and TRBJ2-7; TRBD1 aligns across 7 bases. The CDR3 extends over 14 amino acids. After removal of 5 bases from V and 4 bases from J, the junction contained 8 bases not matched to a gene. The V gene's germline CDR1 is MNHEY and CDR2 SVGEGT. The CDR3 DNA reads TGTGCCAGCAGTCGGGATGGGACAGCATACGAGCAGTACTTC. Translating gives CASSRDGTAYEQYF.